Listed here are 32 T cell receptor beta chains from one sample, sequenced in a study of identical twins. TCRdb itself ran the 5' RACE reads through MiXCR, one entry per CDR3 protein. Found here are about 530,000 distinct CDR3 sequences, roughly 15% of them singletons; the top ten hold roughly 0.4%. These same data were also listed under a study on yellow fever vaccine responses in identical twins.

Sequenced: CD4+ T cells sorted from blood. These receptors originate from a woman aged 18 to 35 in good health.

This clonotype occurred a few times. This chain connects TRBV6-1 to TRBJ2-5; D uncertain. Germline loops: CDR1 MNHNS, CDR2 SASEGT. The length of the CDR3 is 12 residues. The V gene lost 6 bases and the J gene lost 2 bases, with 7 bases spanning the gap. The CDR3 sequence is CASRLTQETQYF. In nucleotides, the CDR3 is TGTGCCAGCAGACTTACTCAAGAGACCCAGTACTTC.

The V call is TRBV20-1, the J call TRBJ2-1; no clear D. This CDR3 spans 15 amino acids. Trimming cost V 2 bases and J 1 base, with 12 bases left between them. Germline values: CDR1 DFQATT, CDR2 SNEGSKA (reference sequence). In nucleotides, the CDR3 is TGCAGTGCTAGACAGCTTGCCACATCCTACAATGAGCAGTTCTTC. Residues: CSARQLATSYNEQFF.

This chain connects TRBV20-1 to TRBJ2-1; 16 nucleotides agree with TRBD2. In germline, CDR1 is DFQATT, CDR2 SNEGSKA (reference sequence). Trimming took 0 bases from V and 1 from J; bases not matched to a gene: 6. The CDR3 extends over 19 amino acids. The CDR3 loop reads CSARDGTSGGAVSYNEQFF. DNA for the CDR3: TGCAGTGCTAGAGATGGGACTAGCGGGGGGGCCGTTTCCTACAATGAGCAGTTCTTC.

The table lists this clonotype with a few counts. The chain joins TRBV20-1 to TRBJ1-6, with 11 positions matching TRBD1. The CDR3 is 16 amino acids. Germline V gives CDR1 DFQATT, CDR2 SNEGSKA (reference sequence). The V segment lost 3 bases and the J segment 10 bases; nucleotides outside the gene matches: 11. CDR3 sequence reads: CSASLGTGGLHSPLHF. CDR3 DNA sequence: TGCAGTGCTAGTCTAGGGACAGGGGGTTTACACTCACCCCTCCACTTT.

This clonotype was seen more than once but under ten times. The chain carries TRBV20-1 and TRBJ1-2; D remains unclear. The V gene's germline CDR1 is DFQATT and CDR2 SNEGSKA (reference sequence). Trimming removed 4 bases at V and 6 bases at J, with 6 bases between. This CDR3 is built from 10 residues. CDR3 sequence: CSAISDGYTF. The CDR3 DNA follows: TGCAGTGCTATTTCGGATGGCTACACCTTC.

This clonotype has only a few counts. The J gene is TRBJ2-3, the V gene TRBV12-3 or TRBV12-4; D not resolved. This CDR3 has 15 residues. The V end lost 2 bases, the J end lost 0 bases, and 9 bases lay between the germline ends. CDR3: CASSLFRLSTDTQYF. The CDR3 DNA reads as TGTGCCAGCAGTTTATTTCGCCTTAGCACAGATACGCAGTATTTT.

The chain employs TRBV6-1 and TRBJ1-1; possibly TRBD1 for D (5 bases). Looked up from germline, CDR1 is MNHNS and CDR2 is SASEGT. The V end was cut by 8 bases, the J end by 6 bases, with 19 bases between. CDR3 size: 14 residues. CDR3 DNA: TGTGCCAGCTTATTCAGGGTGGGGAATTCTGAAGCTTTCTTT. This codes for CASLFRVGNSEAFF.

In this sample, this clonotype turned up a few times. The gene calls are TRBV12-3 or TRBV12-4 and TRBJ1-2; a weak D match, TRBD1 (5 bases). Trimming stripped 9 bases from V and 1 base from J, with 12 bases between. The CDR3 extends over 13 amino acids. The CDR3 bases are TGTGCCAGTTCGGGACTGCTTAACTATGGCTACACCTTC. It yields the protein CASSGLLNYGYTF.

This chain joins TRBV20-1 and TRBJ2-1, with D perhaps TRBD1 or TRBD2 (5 bases each). This CDR3 is 14 amino acids long. Germline values: CDR1 DFQATT, CDR2 SNEGSKA (reference sequence). Trimming cost V 2 bases and J 4 bases, with 12 bases left between them. CDR3 residues: CSARRGEGYNEQFF. The CDR3 DNA reads TGCAGTGCTAGAAGAGGGGAAGGTTACAATGAGCAGTTCTTC.

This clonotype was seen a handful of times. The chain joins TRBV29-1 to TRBJ2-1, with D maybe TRBD2 (6 bases). With 3 bases removed from V and 0 bases from J, the gap between germline ends came to 12 bases. This CDR3 contains 15 residues. From germline, CDR1 is SQVTM and CDR2 ANQGSEA. CDR3 sequence: CSVEDRGSSYNEQFF. The CDR3 bases are TGCAGCGTTGAGGACCGGGGGAGCTCCTACAATGAGCAGTTCTTC.

This clonotype has a handful of counts. This chain uses TRBV4-2 with TRBJ2-7; 7 bases are shared with TRBD2. CDR3 size: 16 residues. Germline lookup yields CDR1 LGHNA and CDR2 YNFKEQ. V shed 3 bases, J shed 2 bases, and the junction held 10 bases outside the gene matches. The CDR3 is CASSQALARSAYEQYF. CDR3 coding DNA: TGTGCCAGCAGCCAGGCACTAGCGAGGTCTGCCTACGAGCAGTACTTC.

Only a few counts were recorded for this clonotype. The rearrangement uses TRBV29-1 and TRBJ1-1; no definite D call. The CDR3 totals 12 residues. V shed 4 bases and J shed 5 bases, with 11 bases lying between them. CDR1 is SQVTM and CDR2 is ANQGSEA in the germline V gene. In DNA form, the CDR3 reads TGCAGCGTTGGGGAGGGAAGTACTGAAGCTTTCTTT. Amino acid sequence: CSVGEGSTEAFF. Complete variable domain (other parts from reference TRBV29-1 and TRBJ1-1): SAVISQKPSRDICQRGTSLTIQCQVDSQVTMMFWYRQQPGQSLTLIATANQGSEATYESGFVIDKFPISRPNLTFSTLTVSNMSPEDSSIYLCSVGEGSTEAFFGQGTRLTVV.

Of note for this clonotype: The junction departs from the called germline gene at one end, perhaps through a read error. The V gene is TRBV7-9, the J gene TRBJ1-1, with a weak D call TRBD1 (6 bases). Germline V gene sequence: CDR1 SEHNR, CDR2 FQNEAQ (reference sequence). This CDR3 has 12 residues. CDR3 DNA sequence: TGTGCCATCAGCCCGCAACAGGGTCCGGCTTTCTTT. Residues: CAISPQQGPAFF.

The chain links TRBV6-1 to TRBJ2-5, with TRBD2 identical over 8 bases. CDR1 is MNHNS, CDR2 SASEGT, per germline. This CDR3 contains 14 residues. Losses at the gene ends were 6 bases for V and 5 bases for J; bases not matched to a gene: 8. DNA of the CDR3: TGTGCCAGCAGCCGGGGGGGGTTGGGGGAGACCCAGTACTTC. Amino acid sequence: CASSRGGLGETQYF.

This chain connects TRBV27 to TRBJ1-6, with D uncertain. CDR1 is MNHEY, CDR2 SMNVEV, per germline (reference sequence). V was trimmed by 7 bases and J by 0 bases, leaving 16 bases between them. This CDR3 is built from 17 residues. CDR3 DNA sequence: TGTGCCAGCAAAAGGACGGCAACTAGCTCCTATAATTCACCCCTCCACTTT. This translates into CASKRTATSSYNSPLHF.

CDR3 protein: CASSQARDRGYNEQFF. CDR3 nucleotide sequence: TGTGCCAGCAGCCAAGCCCGGGACAGGGGGTACAATGAGCAGTTCTTC. This chain connects TRBV7-8 to TRBJ2-1, with 11 bases that match TRBD1. V lost 5 bases, J lost 4 bases, and 7 bases stayed unmatched. From germline, CDR1 is SGHVS and CDR2 FQNEAQ. CDR3 length: 16 residues.

This clonotype occurred many times. This chain uses TRBV12-3 or TRBV12-4 with TRBJ2-7; maybe TRBD2 (5 bases). CDR3 size: 12 residues. Between the trimmed V and J ends, which lost 7 bases and 6 bases, there was a span of 13 bases. The chain's CDR3 is CASTLGGPEQYF. CDR3 sequence (DNA): TGTGCCAGCACCCTAGGAGGTCCCGAGCAGTACTTC.

The chain has TRBV7-2 and TRBJ2-7, with 8 nucleotides matching TRBD1. Germline CDR1 is SGHTA and CDR2 is FQGNSA. The ends lost 3 bases at V and 2 bases at J; junction bases unmatched: 6. The CDR3 spans 15 residues. The CDR3 is CASSLTGDSTYEQYF. In DNA, the CDR3 is TGTGCCAGCAGCTTGACAGGGGATTCCACCTACGAGCAGTACTTC.

This clonotype was seen ten or more times. This chain joins TRBV5-1 and TRBJ2-3; D is undetermined. The CDR3 is 14 residues long. The germline gives CDR1 SGHRS, CDR2 YFSETQ. V dropped 8 bases and J dropped 0 bases, with 13 bases sitting between them. The CDR3 DNA is TGCGCCAGTAGCCCCCGGGCTAGCACAGATACGCAGTATTTT. It translates to CASSPRASTDTQYF.

The rearrangement uses TRBV20-1 and TRBJ2-3; 8 bases are a match to TRBD2. In germline, CDR1 is DFQATT, CDR2 SNEGSKA (reference sequence). V was clipped by 3 bases and J by 3 bases; unmatched bases: 8. The CDR3 loop spans 15 amino acids. The CDR3 sequence is CSARTGLVYTDTQYF. The CDR3 DNA follows: TGCAGTGCTAGGACGGGACTAGTTTATACAGATACGCAGTATTTT.

The V call is TRBV15, the J call TRBJ2-7; D possibly corresponds to TRBD2 (6 bases). The CDR3 runs 14 residues. Germline CDR1 is LNHNV and CDR2 is YYDKDF (reference sequence). V was clipped by 5 bases and J by 1 base, with 12 bases between them. The CDR3 loop is CATSAGRGSYEQYF. Written as DNA, the CDR3 is TGTGCCACCAGCGCAGGCCGGGGGTCCTACGAGCAGTACTTC.

V gene TRBV7-6 combines with J gene TRBJ2-5; 7 positions agree with TRBD1. Looked up from germline, CDR1 is SGHVS and CDR2 is FNYEAQ. V shed 4 bases, J shed 1 base, and the junction held 9 bases outside the gene matches. The CDR3 sequence is 16 residues long. CDR3 DNA sequence: TGTGCCAGCAGCTCTCGGTTAGGGGGCCCCCAAGAGACCCAGTACTTC. Its translation: CASSSRLGGPQETQYF.

The chain recombines TRBV28 with TRBJ2-2, with D maybe TRBD1 (6 bases). CDR1 is MDHEN and CDR2 is SYDVKM in the germline V gene. V lost 2 bases and J 8 bases, leaving 12 bases between the germline ends. The CDR3 extends over 14 amino acids. Written as DNA, the CDR3 is TGTGCCAGCAGTTTACGGCCCGACAGGGGGGAGCTGTTTTTT. This translates into CASSLRPDRGELFF.

The chain combines TRBV11-3 with TRBJ2-1, with 9 bases lining up with TRBD1. After removal of 8 bases from V and 9 bases from J, the junction contained 11 bases not matched to a gene. This CDR3 spans 14 amino acids. The germline CDR1 and CDR2 sequences are SGHNT and YENEEA. In nucleotides, the CDR3 is TGTGCCAGCGGCAAACAGGGGGCCGGGAGTGAGCAGTTCTTC. Translated: CASGKQGAGSEQFF.

This clonotype was observed a handful of times. The rearrangement links TRBV7-3 to TRBJ2-1, with TRBD2 as a possible D gene (6 bases). The V gene's germline CDR1 is SGHTA and CDR2 FQGTGA. This CDR3 is 15 amino acids long. With 4 bases removed from V and 2 bases from J, the gap between germline ends came to 12 bases. The CDR3 loop is CASSSLGGAYNEQFF. In nucleotides, the CDR3 is TGTGCCAGCAGCTCGTTAGGCGGGGCCTACAATGAGCAGTTCTTC.

A few counts support this clonotype. This sequence joins TRBV4-1 and TRBJ1-2; a weak D match, TRBD1 (5 bases). V was trimmed by 2 bases and J by 5 bases, leaving 15 bases between them. This CDR3 is 15 amino acids long. Germline V gene sequence: CDR1 MGHRA, CDR2 YSYEKL. The CDR3 here is CASSQNRGPIYGYTF. The CDR3 DNA is TGCGCCAGCAGCCAAAATAGGGGACCGATATATGGCTACACCTTC.

The rearrangement joins TRBV4-1 to TRBJ2-1; TRBD2 matches at 10 bases. Germline CDR1 reads MGHRA; CDR2 reads YSYEKL. V trimming: 3 bases; J trimming: 6 bases; junction bases outside the gene matches: 11. CDR3 length: 17 amino acids. The CDR3 protein is CASSQTTERGGRNEQFF. The CDR3 nucleotides are TGCGCCAGCAGCCAGACCACCGAGCGGGGGGGCCGCAATGAGCAGTTCTTC.

This clonotype has only a few counts. V usage is TRBV6-1 and J usage is TRBJ2-7; D call uncertain. Germline loops: CDR1 MNHNS, CDR2 SASEGT. The CDR3 extends over 14 amino acids. V lost 6 bases and J lost 0, with 12 bases in between. CDR3 sequence (DNA): TGTGCCAGCAGGACGGACCCGAGCTCCTACGAGCAGTACTTC. Translation gives CASRTDPSSYEQYF.

The genes are TRBV27 and TRBJ2-3, with TRBD2 matching 9 bases. Germline V lookup: CDR1 MNHEY, CDR2 SMNVEV (reference sequence). This CDR3 comprises 15 residues. J was trimmed by 4 bases and V by 6 bases; bases with no gene match: 8. CDR3 DNA: TGTGCCAGCAGAGGGACTAGCTGGTTCTCAGATACGCAGTATTTT. Translating it yields CASRGTSWFSDTQYF.

This clonotype was seen more than once but under ten times. The rearrangement joins TRBV29-1 to TRBJ2-1; perhaps D is TRBD1 or TRBD2 (5 bases each). The CDR3 covers 18 residues. With 6 bases removed from V and 0 bases from J, the gap between germline ends came to 24 bases. Germline-derived CDR1 and CDR2 are SQVTM and ANQGSEA. CDR3 nucleotides: TGCAGCGTCCCAGCCGGGACCTCCTTCCTGAGCTCCTACAATGAGCAGTTCTTC. Translating gives CSVPAGTSFLSSYNEQFF.

This clonotype was seen more than once but under ten times. The J gene is TRBJ1-2, the V gene TRBV6-1; D unresolved. V lost 6 bases to trimming and J lost 2 bases, with 13 bases between them. The CDR3 covers 14 residues. CDR1 MNHNS and CDR2 SASEGT come from the germline V gene. Here the CDR3 reads CASRGEGVNYGYTF. The CDR3 DNA reads as TGTGCCAGCAGGGGAGAGGGAGTGAACTATGGCTACACCTTC.

This chain links TRBV19 with TRBJ2-3, with D perhaps TRBD1 (6 bases). Germline V gene data show CDR1 as LNHDA and CDR2 as SQIVND (reference sequence). The CDR3 extends over 15 amino acids. V was cut by 5 bases and J by 3 bases, with 15 bases left in between. The CDR3 nucleotides are TGTGCCAGTAGTCGCCCTTGGCAGGGGACAGATACGCAGTATTTT. Protein: CASSRPWQGTDTQYF.